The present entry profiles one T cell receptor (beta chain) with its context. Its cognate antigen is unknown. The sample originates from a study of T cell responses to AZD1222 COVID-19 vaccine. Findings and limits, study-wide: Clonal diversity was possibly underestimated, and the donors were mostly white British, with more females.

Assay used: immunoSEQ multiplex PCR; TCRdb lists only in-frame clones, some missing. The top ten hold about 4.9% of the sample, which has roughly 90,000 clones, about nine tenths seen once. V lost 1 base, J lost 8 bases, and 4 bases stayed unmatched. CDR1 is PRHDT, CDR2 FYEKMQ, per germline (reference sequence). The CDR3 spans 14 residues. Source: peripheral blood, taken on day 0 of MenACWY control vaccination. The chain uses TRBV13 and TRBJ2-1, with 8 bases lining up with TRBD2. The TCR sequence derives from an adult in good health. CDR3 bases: TGTGCCAGCAGCTTAGCGGGAGGGAGGGATGAGCAGTTCTTC. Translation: CASSLAGGRDEQFF.